This T cell receptor (beta chain) appears in the sequencing data of a study of Ad26.COV2.S vaccination and SARS-CoV-2 variants. Findings and limits, study-wide: CD8+ and CD4+ T cells specific for spike reportedly responded with substantial breadth after vaccination.

The junction had 5 bases not matched to a gene; V was cut back by 3 bases and J by 8 bases. There are 14 residues in the CDR3. Germline V gives CDR1 MRHNA, CDR2 SNTAGT. The treatment denotes: some 19 received Ad26.COV2.S at low or high dose, single or two shots; about 5 received placebo; per-sample allocation not given. Day 63 after the first vaccine or placebo injection was the time point for sampling. Sequencing was performed with immunoSEQ multiplex PCR; in TCRdb, only in-frame clones are kept and a portion is missing. The sample lists roughly 460,000 clones; roughly nine tenths were seen once. Concerning this clone: Its specificity is unknown.

The specimen was peripheral blood, collected in a trial of Ad26.COV2.S vaccine versus placebo. The source of this sequence is a person between 18 and 65 years old who received the Ad26.COV2.S COVID-19 vaccine or a placebo. V and J are TRBV6-4 and TRBJ1-4; 8 bases match TRBD1. In DNA, the CDR3 is TGTGCCAGCAGTGATCACTGGACAGGGGAAAAACTGTTTTTT. Protein: CASSDHWTGEKLFF.